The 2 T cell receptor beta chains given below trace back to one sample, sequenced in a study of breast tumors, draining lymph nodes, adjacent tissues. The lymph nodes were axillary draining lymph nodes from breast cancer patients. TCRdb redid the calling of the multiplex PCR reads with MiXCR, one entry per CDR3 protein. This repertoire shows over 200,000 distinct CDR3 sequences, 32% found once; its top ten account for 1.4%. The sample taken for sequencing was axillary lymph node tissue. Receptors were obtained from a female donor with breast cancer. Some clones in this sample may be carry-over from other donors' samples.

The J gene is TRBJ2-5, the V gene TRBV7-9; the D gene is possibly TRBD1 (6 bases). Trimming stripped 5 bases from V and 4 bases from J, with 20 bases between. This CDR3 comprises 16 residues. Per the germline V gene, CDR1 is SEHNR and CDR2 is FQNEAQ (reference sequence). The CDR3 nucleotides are TGTGCCAGCAGCATACGGAGCCAGGGGATCCGAGAGACCCAGTACTTC. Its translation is CASSIRSQGIRETQYF.

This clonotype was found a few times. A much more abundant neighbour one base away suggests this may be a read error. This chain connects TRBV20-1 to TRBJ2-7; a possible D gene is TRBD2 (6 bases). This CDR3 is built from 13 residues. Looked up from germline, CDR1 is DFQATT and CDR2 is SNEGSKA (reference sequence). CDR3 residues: CSASWDLSYAQYF. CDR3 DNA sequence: TGCAGTGCTAGTTGGGACTTGTCCTACGCGCAGTACTTC.